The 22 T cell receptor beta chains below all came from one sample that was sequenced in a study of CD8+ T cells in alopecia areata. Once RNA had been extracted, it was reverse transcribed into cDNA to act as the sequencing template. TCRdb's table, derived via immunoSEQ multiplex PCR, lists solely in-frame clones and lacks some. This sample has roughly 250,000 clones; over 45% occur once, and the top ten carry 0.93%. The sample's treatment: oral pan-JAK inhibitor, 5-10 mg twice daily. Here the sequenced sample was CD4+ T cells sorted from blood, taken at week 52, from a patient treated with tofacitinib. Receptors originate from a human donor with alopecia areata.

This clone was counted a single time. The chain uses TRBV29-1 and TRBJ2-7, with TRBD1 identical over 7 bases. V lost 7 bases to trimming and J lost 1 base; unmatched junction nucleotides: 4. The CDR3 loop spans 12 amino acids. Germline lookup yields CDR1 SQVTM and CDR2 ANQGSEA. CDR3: CSARRGSYEQYF. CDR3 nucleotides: TGCAGCGCCCGCAGGGGGTCCTACGAGCAGTACTTC.

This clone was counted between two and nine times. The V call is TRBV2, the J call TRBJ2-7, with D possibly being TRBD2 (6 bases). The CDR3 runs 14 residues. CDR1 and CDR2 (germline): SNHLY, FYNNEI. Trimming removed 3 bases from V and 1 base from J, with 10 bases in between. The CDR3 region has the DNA TGTGCCAGCAGTGAGGGGGGTCGGTCCTACGAGCAGTACTTC. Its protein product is CASSEGGRSYEQYF.

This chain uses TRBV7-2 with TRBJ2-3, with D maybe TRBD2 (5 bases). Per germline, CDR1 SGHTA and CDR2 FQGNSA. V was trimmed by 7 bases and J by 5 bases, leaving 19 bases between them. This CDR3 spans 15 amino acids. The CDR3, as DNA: TGTGCCAGCAACCCCGGGAACCGCGGTGGAGATACGCAGTATTTT. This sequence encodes CASNPGNRGGDTQYF.

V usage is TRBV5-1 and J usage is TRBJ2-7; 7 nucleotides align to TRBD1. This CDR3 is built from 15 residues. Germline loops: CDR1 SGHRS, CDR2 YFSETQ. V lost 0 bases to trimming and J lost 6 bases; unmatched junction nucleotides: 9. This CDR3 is CASSLGDRKDGEQYF. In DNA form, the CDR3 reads TGCGCCAGCAGCTTGGGGGACAGAAAGGACGGCGAGCAGTACTTC.

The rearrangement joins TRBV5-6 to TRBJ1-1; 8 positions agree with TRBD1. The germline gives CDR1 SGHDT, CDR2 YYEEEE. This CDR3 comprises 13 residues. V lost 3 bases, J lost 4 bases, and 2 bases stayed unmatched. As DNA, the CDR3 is TGTGCCAGCAGCTCCACAGGGGGCACTGAAGCTTTCTTT. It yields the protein CASSSTGGTEAFF.

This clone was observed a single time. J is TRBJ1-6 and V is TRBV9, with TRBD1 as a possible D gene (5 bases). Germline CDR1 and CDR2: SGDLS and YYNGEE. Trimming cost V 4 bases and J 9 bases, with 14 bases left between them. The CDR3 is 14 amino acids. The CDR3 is CASSQGIRGSPLHF. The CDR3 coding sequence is TGTGCCAGCAGCCAGGGAATTCGGGGTTCACCCCTCCACTTT.

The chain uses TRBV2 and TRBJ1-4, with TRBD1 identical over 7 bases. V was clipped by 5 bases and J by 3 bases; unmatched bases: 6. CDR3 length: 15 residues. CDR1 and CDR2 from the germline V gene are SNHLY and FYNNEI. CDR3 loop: CASSPQGQPNEKLFF. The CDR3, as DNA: TGTGCCAGCAGTCCACAGGGACAGCCTAATGAAAAACTGTTTTTT.

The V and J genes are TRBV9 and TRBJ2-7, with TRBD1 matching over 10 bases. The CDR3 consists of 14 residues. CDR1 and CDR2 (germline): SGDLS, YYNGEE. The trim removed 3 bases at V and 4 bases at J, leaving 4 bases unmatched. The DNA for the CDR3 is TGTGCCAGCAGCGCCGGACAGGGGGAATACGAGCAGTACTTC. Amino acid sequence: CASSAGQGEYEQYF.

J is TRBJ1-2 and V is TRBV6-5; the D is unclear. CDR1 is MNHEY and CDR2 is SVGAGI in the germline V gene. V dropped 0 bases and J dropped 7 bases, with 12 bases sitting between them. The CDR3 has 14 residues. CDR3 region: CASSYSSLGGGYTF. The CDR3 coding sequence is TGTGCCAGCAGTTACTCGTCCCTTGGCGGTGGCTACACCTTC.

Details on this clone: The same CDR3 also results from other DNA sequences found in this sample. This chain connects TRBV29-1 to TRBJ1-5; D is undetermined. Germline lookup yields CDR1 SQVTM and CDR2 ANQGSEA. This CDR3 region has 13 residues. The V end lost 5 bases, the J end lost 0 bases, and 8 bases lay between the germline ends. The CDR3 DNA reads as TGCAGCGTTTCAGCAGATAGCAATCAGCCCCAGCATTTT. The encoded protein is CSVSADSNQPQHF.

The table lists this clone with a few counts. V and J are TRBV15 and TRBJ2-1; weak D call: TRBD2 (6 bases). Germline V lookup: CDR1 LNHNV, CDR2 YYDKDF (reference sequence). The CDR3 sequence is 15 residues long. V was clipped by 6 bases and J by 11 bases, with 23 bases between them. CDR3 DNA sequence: TGTGCCACCAGTCGCCCGGGACTTCTTCCTAAGAAGCAGTTCTTC. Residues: CATSRPGLLPKKQFF.

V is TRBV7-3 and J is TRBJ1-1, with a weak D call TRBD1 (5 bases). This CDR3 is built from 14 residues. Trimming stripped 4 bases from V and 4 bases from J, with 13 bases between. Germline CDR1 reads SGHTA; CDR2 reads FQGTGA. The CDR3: CASSYGHGSTEAFF. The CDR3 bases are TGTGCCAGCAGCTATGGACATGGGTCCACTGAAGCTTTCTTT.

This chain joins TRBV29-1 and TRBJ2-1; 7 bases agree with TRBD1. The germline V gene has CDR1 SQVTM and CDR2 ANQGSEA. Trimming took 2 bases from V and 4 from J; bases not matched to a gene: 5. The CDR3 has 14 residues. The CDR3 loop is CSVEPPDRYNEQFF. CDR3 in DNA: TGCAGCGTTGAACCGCCGGACAGGTACAATGAGCAGTTCTTC.

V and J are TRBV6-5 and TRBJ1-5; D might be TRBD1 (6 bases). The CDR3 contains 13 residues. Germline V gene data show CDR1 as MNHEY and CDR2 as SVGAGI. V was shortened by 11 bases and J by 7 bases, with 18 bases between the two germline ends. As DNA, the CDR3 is TGTGCCTCCCAAGGGGGGCAAGGGCAGCCCCAGCATTTT. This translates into CASQGGQGQPQHF.

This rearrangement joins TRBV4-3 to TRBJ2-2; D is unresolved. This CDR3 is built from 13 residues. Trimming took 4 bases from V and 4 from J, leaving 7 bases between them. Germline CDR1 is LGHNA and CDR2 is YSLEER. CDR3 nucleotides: TGCGCCAGCAGCCTGGGGTTCACCGGGGAGCTGTTTTTT. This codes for CASSLGFTGELFF.

The DNA for the CDR3 is TGCAGCGTATTCATATGGGATGGCTACACCTTC. As protein: CSVFIWDGYTF. This rearrangement joins TRBV29-1 to TRBJ1-2, with D unclear. The CDR3 spans 11 residues. V was clipped by 6 bases and J by 6 bases, with 11 bases between them. Looked up from germline, CDR1 is SQVTM and CDR2 is ANQGSEA.

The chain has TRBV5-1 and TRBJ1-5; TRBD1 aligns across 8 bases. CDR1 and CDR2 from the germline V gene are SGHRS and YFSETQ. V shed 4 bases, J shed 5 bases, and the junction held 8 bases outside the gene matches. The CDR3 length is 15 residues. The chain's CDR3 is CASSPTQGAHQPQHF. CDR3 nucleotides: TGCGCCAGCAGCCCGACCCAGGGGGCCCATCAGCCCCAGCATTTT.

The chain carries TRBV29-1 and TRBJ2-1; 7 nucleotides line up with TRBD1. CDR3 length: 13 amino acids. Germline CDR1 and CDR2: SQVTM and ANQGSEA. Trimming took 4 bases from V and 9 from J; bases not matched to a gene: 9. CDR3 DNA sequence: TGCAGCGTTGGAAGACGAGGGGGCGGTGAGCAGTTCTTC. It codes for CSVGRRGGGEQFF.

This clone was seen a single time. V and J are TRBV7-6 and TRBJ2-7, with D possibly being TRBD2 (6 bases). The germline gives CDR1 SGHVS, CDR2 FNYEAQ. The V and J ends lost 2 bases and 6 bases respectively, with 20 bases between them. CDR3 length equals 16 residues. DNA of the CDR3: TGTGCCAGCAGCTTAATGTCGGGGGTTACTGTACGCGAGCAGTACTTC. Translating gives CASSLMSGVTVREQYF.

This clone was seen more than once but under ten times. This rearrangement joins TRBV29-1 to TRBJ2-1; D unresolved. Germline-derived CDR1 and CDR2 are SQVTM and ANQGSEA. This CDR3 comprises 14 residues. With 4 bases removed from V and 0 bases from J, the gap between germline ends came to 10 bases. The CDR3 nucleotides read TGCAGCGTTGGGTCAGAGAGCTCCTACAATGAGCAGTTCTTC. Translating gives CSVGSESSYNEQFF.

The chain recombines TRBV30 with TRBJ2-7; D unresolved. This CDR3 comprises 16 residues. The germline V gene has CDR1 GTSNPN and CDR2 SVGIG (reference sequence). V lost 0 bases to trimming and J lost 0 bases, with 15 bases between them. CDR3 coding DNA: TGTGCCTGGAGTGTACGTCAACGGCCAGGCTCCTACGAGCAGTACTTC. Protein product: CAWSVRQRPGSYEQYF.

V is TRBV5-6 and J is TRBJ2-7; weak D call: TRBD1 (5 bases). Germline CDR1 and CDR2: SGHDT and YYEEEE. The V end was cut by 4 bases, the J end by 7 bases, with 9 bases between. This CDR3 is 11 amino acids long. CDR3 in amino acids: CASSLRQEQYF. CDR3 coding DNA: TGTGCCAGCAGCCTAAGACAGGAGCAGTACTTC.